This T cell receptor (beta chain) was captured by sequencing in a study of blood T cell repertoires in COVID-19. Study context: Acute and convalescent COVID-19 samples came from the United States, Italy and Spain. In each case, the material was cDNA or gDNA derived from T cells, B-cell-depleted T cells, or PBMCs.

In the original processing: Nucleated cell number was recorded as an estimate derived from reference gene primer amplification. The protocol was immunoSEQ multiplex PCR, while the TCRdb copy is restricted to in-frame clones and leaves out a portion. The DNA was the basis for D and trimming; V, J and clone size are from that table. The sample lists under 350,000 clones, around 87% occurring once. Trimming took off 8 bases at V and 3 bases at J, with 10 bases between the two ends. Germline CDR1 MNHEY, CDR2 SMNVEV (reference sequence). The CDR3 spans 13 residues. The receptor was isolated from a man between 18 and 29 years old with active or convalescent COVID-19. The chain couples TRBV27 to TRBJ2-2; D remains unclear. Sequences were obtained from peripheral blood. The CDR3 region has the DNA TGTGCCAGCTTAACCCCGGACACCGGGGAGCTGTTTTTT. As protein: CASLTPDTGELFF.